This record covers a single TCR beta chain. What it binds is not known. This sample was included in a study of T cell responses to AZD1222 COVID-19 vaccine. Study-level findings and limits: In a largely white British group with more females than males, clonal diversity was possibly underestimated. Only 5 or 6 people who got AZD1222 tested seropositive at baseline.

Generated by immunoSEQ multiplex PCR, the TCRdb table keeps only in-frame clones and is missing some. The sample yields about 150,000 clones, just over 90% seen once. The CDR3 is made up of 16 amino acids. After removal of 5 bases from V and 5 bases from J, the junction contained 6 bases not matched to a gene. Germline CDR1 is KGHDR and CDR2 is SFDVKD. V gene TRBV24-1 combines with J gene TRBJ2-5; 14 nucleotides agree with TRBD2. The clonotype comes from an adult in good health. The material sequenced was peripheral blood, taken on day 0 of AZD1222 vaccination. The CDR3: CATSGTSGRIRETQYF. The CDR3 DNA is TGTGCCACCAGTGGGACTAGCGGGAGGATTCGGGAGACCCAGTACTTC.